This is a list of T cell receptor beta chains from one sample in a study of cytomegalovirus exposure and HLA in healthy donors. Some clones are missing from TCRdb's copy, which holds only in-frame ones; the method was immunoSEQ multiplex PCR. Across 180,000 or so clones, the top ten clones capture approximately 0.74% of the sample. Sequenced material: PBMCs. The source is a boy younger than 18 in good health and CMV-seronegative. CDR3s include the opening cysteine and the closing phenylalanine or tryptophan. D genes are given only for firm matches.

v_call	j_call	d_call	cdr3_nt	cdr3_aa
TRBV6-5	TRBJ2-7	-	TGTGCCAGCAGCTGGGGGCGGTTTGGCGAGCAGTACTTC	CASSWGRFGEQYF
TRBV28	TRBJ2-2	-	TGTGCCAGCAGCACTTATTTGGAGCTGTTTTTT	CASSTYLELFF
TRBV6-5	TRBJ2-7	TRBD1	TGTGCCAGCAGTTATCGCGGACAGGGTGGCCACGAGCAGTACTTC	CASSYRGQGGHEQYF
TRBV5-4	TRBJ2-7	TRBD2	TGTGCCAGCAGCTGGGGGGGACTCTTTGGGAACGAGCAGTACTTC	CASSWGGLFGNEQYF
TRBV30	TRBJ2-6	-	TGTGCCTGGAGTTTCGCCCTCGTAGCTGGGGCCAACGTCCTGACTTTC	CAWSFALVAGANVLTF
TRBV7-3	TRBJ2-5	TRBD2	TGTGCCAGCAGCTTAGGGATAGCGGGCCAAGAGACCCAGTACTTC	CASSLGIAGQETQYF
TRBV6-1	TRBJ1-2	-	TGTGCCAGCAGTGAACGTCAGGGAGGGGCCTATGGCTACACCTTC	CASSERQGGAYGYTF
TRBV4-3	TRBJ2-7	TRBD1	TGCGCCAGCAGCCAAGAGCTGGGGACAGGCTACGAGCAGTACTTC	CASSQELGTGYEQYF
TRBV7-9	TRBJ1-5	-	TGTGCCAGCAGCAAGGACAGTAGCAATCAGCCCCAGCATTTT	CASSKDSSNQPQHF
TRBV5-1	TRBJ2-3	TRBD2	TGCGCCAGCAGCACACTGACTAGCGGGGGCACAGATACGCAGTATTTT	CASSTLTSGGTDTQYF
TRBV5-6	TRBJ2-3	TRBD2	TGTGCCAGCAGCTTGTTGGGGAGCGGGGGGGCCCCAGATACGCAGTATTTT	CASSLLGSGGAPDTQYF
TRBV10-3	TRBJ1-2	TRBD1	TGTGCCATAGGGACAGGAGGGGAGTATGGCTACACCTTC	CAIGTGGEYGYTF
TRBV5-1	TRBJ1-5	TRBD1	TGCGCCAGCAGCTTTACTGGACAGGGTATAGTTTATAGCAATCAGCCCCAGCATTTT	CASSFTGQGIVYSNQPQHF
TRBV13	TRBJ2-5	-	TGTGCCAGCAGCTTAAGAGGCGAGACCCAGTACTTC	CASSLRGETQYF
TRBV30	TRBJ1-3	-	TGTGCCTGGAGTGTAGAGCCCGGAAACACCATATATTTT	CAWSVEPGNTIYF